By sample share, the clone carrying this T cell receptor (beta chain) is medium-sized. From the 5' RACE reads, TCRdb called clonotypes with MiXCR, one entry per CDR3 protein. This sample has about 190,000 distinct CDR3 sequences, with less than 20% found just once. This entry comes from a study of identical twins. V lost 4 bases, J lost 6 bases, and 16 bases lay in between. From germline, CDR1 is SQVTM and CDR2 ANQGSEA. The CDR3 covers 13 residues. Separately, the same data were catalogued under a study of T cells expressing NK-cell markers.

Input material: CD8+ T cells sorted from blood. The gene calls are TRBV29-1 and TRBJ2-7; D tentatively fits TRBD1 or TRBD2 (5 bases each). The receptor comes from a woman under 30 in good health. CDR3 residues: CSVGHGEGLEQYF. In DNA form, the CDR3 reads TGCAGCGTTGGTCATGGAGAGGGGCTCGAGCAGTACTTC.